This is a list of T cell receptor beta chains from one sample in a study of metastatic and nonmetastatic thyroid tumors. TCRdb re-clonotyped the PCR reads via MiXCR. The data hold around 35,000 clones, with over 15% observed a single time. Input material: blood. Receptors originate from a female donor with papillary thyroid cancer or a benign thyroid nodule (not recorded which). Some clones in this sample may be carry-over from other donors' samples. Both conserved end residues are part of each CDR3. A D gene is named only where the DNA matches it firmly. Rows give clone size only sometimes, using once, few, many, or a class for an expanded clone.

TRBJ2-7 many TRBV7-2 TRBD2 TGTGCCAGCAGCGTGCCTAGCGGGATAACCTACGAGCAGTACTTC CASSVPSGITYEQYF
TRBJ2-1 - TRBV20-1 TRBD2 TGCAGTGTCGGGACTAGCGGGAGGGCCTTCAGCTCCTACAATGAGCAGTTCTTC CSVGTSGRAFSSYNEQFF
TRBJ2-7 medium-sized TRBV11-2 TRBD1 TGTGCCAGCAGCGATTGGACAGGGACTTACGAGCAGTACTTC CASSDWTGTYEQYF
TRBJ2-3 - TRBV11-1 TRBD2 TGTGCCAGCAGCTTAGCTCTAGCGGTAGAGGAATTCTGGGCAGATACGCAGTATTTT CASSLALAVEEFWADTQYF
TRBJ2-3 many TRBV30 - TGTGCCTGGAGTGTACAGGAGGCAGATACGCAGTATTTT CAWSVQEADTQYF
TRBJ2-1 many TRBV20-1 - TGCAGTGCTAGACCTTCTCTTCGGGTAGCGGACAATGAGCAGTTCTTC CSARPSLRVADNEQFF
TRBJ1-4 - TRBV28 - TGTGTCAGCAGTCTACCGTCAGGGAATTATAATGAAAAACTGTTTTTT CVSSLPSGNYNEKLFF
TRBJ2-1 many TRBV6-1 TRBD2 TGTGCGGGGACTAGCGGATACAATGAGCAGTTCTTC CAGTSGYNEQFF
TRBJ1-1 many TRBV5-1 TRBD1 TGCGCCAGCAGCTTGGGTGGACAGGGAGGGACTGAAGCTTTCTTT CASSLGGQGGTEAFF
TRBJ2-7 many TRBV9 TRBD2 TGTGCCAGCAGCGCCGGAGGTAGCGGGGTTTTTACCTACGAGCAGTACTTC CASSAGGSGVFTYEQYF
TRBJ1-5 many TRBV28 TRBD1 TGTGCCAGCGGGTGGACAGGGAGGCCTAATCAGCCCCAGCATTTT CASGWTGRPNQPQHF
TRBJ1-5 many TRBV20-1 - TGCAGTACTCGACGCGGCTCGGGTGATCAGCCCCAGCATTTT CSTRRGSGDQPQHF
TRBJ1-2 many TRBV2 - TGTGCCAGCAGGGTCCAGGCCGGGGGCTATGGCTACACCTTC CASRVQAGGYGYTF
TRBJ2-5 few TRBV24-1 - TGTGCCACCAGTGATTCCAACAGACCAAGGCAAGAGACCCAGTACTTC CATSDSNRPRQETQYF
TRBJ2-3 many TRBV12-3/TRBV12-4 - TGTGCCAGCAGGAACCCGGGACTGAGGGACACAGATACGCAGTATTTT CASRNPGLRDTDTQYF
TRBJ2-7 many TRBV20-1 TRBD2 TGCAGTGCAACCGGGACTAGCGACATCGAGCAGTACTTC CSATGTSDIEQYF
TRBJ2-1 many TRBV11-2 - TGTGCCAGCAGCCTCACCCCGGGGGCTGCCGAGCAGTTCTTC CASSLTPGAAEQFF
TRBJ2-1 many TRBV3-1 TRBD2 TGTGCCAGCAGCCCGGTAGCGGGAGGGGTTAACTATGAGCAGTTCTTC CASSPVAGGVNYEQFF
TRBJ1-6 few TRBV6-2/TRBV6-3 - TGTGCCAGCAGTAACGTCTATACCCTCCACTTT CASSNVYTLHF
TRBJ1-1 - TRBV5-1 - TGCGCCAGCAGCTTGGTGGTACGGGGGGCTGAAACTTTCTTT CASSLVVRGAETFF
TRBJ2-7 many TRBV25-1 - TGTGCCAGCAGAGCACAGGCTTCCTACGAGCAGTACTTC CASRAQASYEQYF
TRBJ2-1 few TRBV9 - TGTGCCAGCAGTGTTAATGAGCAGTTCTTC CASSVNEQFF
TRBJ2-2 many TRBV6-1 - TGTGCCAGCGAAGACAGGGAGGCCGGGGAGCTGTTTTTT CASEDREAGELFF
TRBJ1-1 - TRBV27 TRBD1 TGTGCCAGCAGCAGACAGGGGGACTACACTGAAGCTTTCTTT CASSRQGDYTEAFF
TRBJ1-1 many TRBV6-4 - TGTGCCAGCAGGGCCAGCCCGGGGGGCGCCGATAAAGCTTTCTTT CASRASPGGADKAFF
TRBJ2-3 - TRBV24-1 - TGTGCCTCCAGTGAGCTTACTACAGAGTCTAGCACAGATACGCAGTATTTT CASSELTTESSTDTQYF
TRBJ2-1 many TRBV11-3 TRBD2 TGTGCCAGCAGCTCCCGACTAGCTGGGTTTTCAGAGCAGTTCTTC CASSSRLAGFSEQFF
TRBJ1-2 many TRBV20-1 - TGCAGTGCTAGAGATATGGGACGGGATAGCTACACCTTC CSARDMGRDSYTF
TRBJ2-7 many TRBV9 TRBD1 TGTGCCAGCAGCCCCCCCGGACAGGGAATGGTAGAGCAGTACTTC CASSPPGQGMVEQYF
TRBJ2-7 many TRBV28 TRBD2 TGTGCCAGCAGTATAATAGCGGGCAGTCCCTACGAGCAGTACTTC CASSIIAGSPYEQYF
TRBJ2-1 few TRBV15 TRBD1 TGTGCCACCAGCAGCGGACAGGGCCCCTACAATGAGCAGTTCTTC CATSSGQGPYNEQFF
TRBJ2-1 many TRBV19 - TGTGCCAGTAGTTTTGGGTTCCGGGGCTCCTACAATGAGCAGTTCTTC CASSFGFRGSYNEQFF
TRBJ2-1 many TRBV9 - TGTGCCAGCAGCGTAGATCGACAGTACAATGAGCAGTTCTTC CASSVDRQYNEQFF
TRBJ2-5 many TRBV7-3 - TGTGCCAGCAGCTTGGGACCGAGGGGAGAGACCCAGTACTTC CASSLGPRGETQYF
TRBJ2-3 many TRBV10-3 TRBD2 TGTGCCATCAGTGAGGTACTAGCGGGGGGCACAGATACGCAGTATTTT CAISEVLAGGTDTQYF
TRBJ1-1 many TRBV6-1 - TGTGCCACGCAGGGTCTGAACACTGAAGCTTTCTTT CATQGLNTEAFF
TRBJ2-1 few TRBV12-3/TRBV12-4 - TGTGCCAGCAGTCCTCTAGCGCGACCCACCTTTATCGATGAGCAGTTCTTC CASSPLARPTFIDEQFF
TRBJ2-7 - TRBV11-2 - TGTGCCAGTAGCCCCCGCGGCAGGGTGACCTACGAGCAGTACTTC CASSPRGRVTYEQYF
TRBJ2-1 many TRBV19 TRBD2 TGTGCCAGTAGCGACCCGGGACTAGGGCACAATGAGCAGTTCTTC CASSDPGLGHNEQFF
TRBJ2-2 many TRBV12-3/TRBV12-4 - TGTGCCAGCAGTCCCGACAGGTCGAACACCGGGGAGCTGTTTTTT CASSPDRSNTGELFF
TRBJ1-6 many TRBV4-1 TRBD1 TGCGCCAGCAGCCTCAGTGGAGGGACAGGTCTTAATTCACCCCTCCACTTT CASSLSGGTGLNSPLHF
TRBJ2-3 many TRBV6-2/TRBV6-3 TRBD2 TGTGCCAGCAGCGGGACTAGCGGCACAGATACGCAGTATTTT CASSGTSGTDTQYF
TRBJ2-7 many TRBV12-3/TRBV12-4 - TGTGCCAGCAGTGGGGACTCTTCGAGGTACGAGCAGTACTTC CASSGDSSRYEQYF
TRBJ2-1 few TRBV12-3/TRBV12-4 TRBD2 TGTGCCAGCAGCTCCGGCTGGACGGGAGGACACAATGAGCAGTTCTTC CASSSGWTGGHNEQFF
TRBJ1-2 many TRBV18 - TGTGCCAGCTCAGCGACAGATAGTTTTATTTTTAACTATGGCTACACCTTC CASSATDSFIFNYGYTF
TRBJ2-1 - TRBV4-2 TRBD2 TGTGCCAGCAGCCCAAAGAAGACTAGCGGGAGCGGTAGTGAGCAGTTCTTC CASSPKKTSGSGSEQFF
TRBJ2-2 medium-sized TRBV6-1 TRBD2 TGTGCCAGCAGTGAGGCGGGAGATACCGGGGAGCTGTTTTTT CASSEAGDTGELFF
TRBJ1-3 many TRBV14 TRBD1 TGTGCCAGCAGCCATTTGACAGGGGACTCTGGAAACACCATATATTTT CASSHLTGDSGNTIYF
TRBJ2-5 many TRBV4-2 - TGTGCCAGCAGCCAAGACCTGGGAGGAGAGACCCAGTACTTC CASSQDLGGETQYF
TRBJ2-1 medium-sized TRBV6-1 - TGTGCCAGCAGCCTTAGCGAAGGTGGTTACAATGAGCAGTTCTTC CASSLSEGGYNEQFF
TRBJ2-5 many TRBV18 - TGTGCCAGCTCAGGTGCCTCGGGACGAGACTTAGAGACCCAGTACTTC CASSGASGRDLETQYF
TRBJ1-1 many TRBV7-9 TRBD1 TGTGCCAGCAGCAAGACAGGGGGCTACACTGAAGCTTTCTTT CASSKTGGYTEAFF
TRBJ2-7 many TRBV20-1 TRBD1 TGCAGGGCTAAAGGACAGGTAGCCTACGAGCAGTACTTC CRAKGQVAYEQYF